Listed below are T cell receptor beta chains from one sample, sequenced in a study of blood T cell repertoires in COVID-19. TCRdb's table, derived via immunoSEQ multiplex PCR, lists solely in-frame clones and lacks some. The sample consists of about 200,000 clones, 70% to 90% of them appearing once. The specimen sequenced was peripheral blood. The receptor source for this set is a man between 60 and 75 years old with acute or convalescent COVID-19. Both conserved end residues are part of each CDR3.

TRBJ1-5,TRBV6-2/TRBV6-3,CASSYWADQPQHF
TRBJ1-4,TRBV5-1,CASSLAGGYTNEKLFF
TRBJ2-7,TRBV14,CASSPRQGSEQYF
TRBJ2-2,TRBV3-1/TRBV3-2,CASREGGTGELFF
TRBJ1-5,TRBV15,CATSRAGGNQPQHF
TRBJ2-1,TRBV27,CASSLGTSGTYNEQFF
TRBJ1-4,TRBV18,CASSLRGGADEKLFF
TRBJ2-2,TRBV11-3,CASSPFDGSLNTGELFF
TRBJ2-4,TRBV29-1,CSVGLASDIQYF
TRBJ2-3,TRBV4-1,CASSQPGHTDTQYF
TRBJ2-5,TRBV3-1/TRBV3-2,CASSQPGIETQYF
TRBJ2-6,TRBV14,CASSPWRSLSAGANVLTF
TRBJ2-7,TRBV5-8,CASRQGLISTYEQYF
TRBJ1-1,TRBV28,CASRAGGEGNTEAFF
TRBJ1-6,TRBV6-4,CASSDQGGDRSPLHF
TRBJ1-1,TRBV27,CASRLRQGADTEAFF
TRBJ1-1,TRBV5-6,CASTRRGPLNTEAFF
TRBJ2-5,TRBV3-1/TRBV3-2,CASRQGLVVETQYF
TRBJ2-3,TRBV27,CASSLTAGGDTDTQYF
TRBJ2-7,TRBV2,CASKGGLAVLEQYF
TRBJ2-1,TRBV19,CASSIGWWGLTLYNEQFF
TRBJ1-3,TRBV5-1,CASALMLGGSGNTIYF
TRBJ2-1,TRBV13,CASSLRGRGINEQFF
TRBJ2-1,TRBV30,CAWSVGHHEQFF
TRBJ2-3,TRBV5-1,CASSLAVRERDTQYF
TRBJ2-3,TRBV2,CASRTGLVPDTQYF
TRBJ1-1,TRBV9,CASSVTPGLMNTEAFF
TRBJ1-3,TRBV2,CASSRGAGNTIYF
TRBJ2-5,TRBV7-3,CASSLRPPETQYF
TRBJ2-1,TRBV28,CASRELSSYNEQFF
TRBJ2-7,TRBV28,CASSPGLAGNYEQYF
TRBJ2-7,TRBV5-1,CASSPGTGDGYEQYF
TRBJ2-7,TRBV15,CATSRVPSGTGLNEQYF
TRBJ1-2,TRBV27,CASSFTGTGEGYGYTF
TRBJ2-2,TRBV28,CASRRIGTSGSVSRELFF
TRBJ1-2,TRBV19,CASSKRGGGYTF
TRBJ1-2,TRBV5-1,CASSLGDRGLANYGYTF
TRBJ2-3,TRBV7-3,CASSLNSGSGPTDTDTQYF
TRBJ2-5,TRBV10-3,CAIKGLAEETQYF
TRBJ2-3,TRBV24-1,CATSDPVYGRADTQYF
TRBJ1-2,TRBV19,CASSPVGLYGYTF
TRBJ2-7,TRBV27,CASTQLAGEDKQYF
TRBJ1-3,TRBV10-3,CAITGNGNTIYF
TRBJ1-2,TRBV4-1,CASSQDLASANYGYTF
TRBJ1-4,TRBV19,CASSHAGGYNEKLFF